This paragraph reports one TCR beta chain. Antigen: not known. V lost 5 bases, J lost 4 bases, and 10 bases stayed unmatched. Germline V gene data show CDR1 as SGHTA and CDR2 as FQGTGA. The length of the CDR3 is 15 residues. The record originates from a study of OX40 agonist ivuxolimab in advanced cancers. Whole-study context: Anti-PD-1, anti-PD-L1 or anti-CTLA-4 therapy given earlier was allowed, and 30% to 45% had some. Partial responses were observed in three patients, of whom one had hepatocellular carcinoma and two had cutaneous melanoma.

Study results and limitations: On average, CD8+ T cells showed a greater number of expanded clones than CD4+. A proportion of nonresponders additionally exhibited low normalized T-cell clonal expansion.

The data were produced by immunoSEQ multiplex PCR, yet TCRdb's version contains in-frame clones alone and is incomplete. The sample holds 50,000 to 65,000 clones; 87% are singletons and the top ten take around 2.8%. The J gene is TRBJ2-7, the V gene TRBV7-3; TRBD1 matches at 8 bases. This clonotype was obtained from an adult with an advanced solid tumor such as melanoma, head and neck, liver or kidney cancer. The sequencing here drew on CD4+ or CD8+ T cells sorted from blood, taken in a trial of the OX40 agonist ivuxolimab. CDR3 nucleotides: TGTGCCAGCAGCCCAGGGGGCATCCTGCATTACGAGCAGTACTTC. It encodes CASSPGGILHYEQYF.